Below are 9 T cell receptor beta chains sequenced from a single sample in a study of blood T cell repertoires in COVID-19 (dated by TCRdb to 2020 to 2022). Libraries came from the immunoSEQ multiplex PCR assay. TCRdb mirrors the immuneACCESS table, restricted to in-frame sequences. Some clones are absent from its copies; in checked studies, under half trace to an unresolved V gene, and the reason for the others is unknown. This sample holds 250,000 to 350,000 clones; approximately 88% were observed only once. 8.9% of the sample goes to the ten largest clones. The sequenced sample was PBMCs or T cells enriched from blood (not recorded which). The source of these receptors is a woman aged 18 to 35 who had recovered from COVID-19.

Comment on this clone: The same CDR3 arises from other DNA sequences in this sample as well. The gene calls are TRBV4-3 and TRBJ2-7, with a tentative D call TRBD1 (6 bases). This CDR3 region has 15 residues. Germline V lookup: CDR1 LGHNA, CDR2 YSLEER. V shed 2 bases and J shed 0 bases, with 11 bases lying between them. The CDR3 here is CASSQTTGSSYEQYF. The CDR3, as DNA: TGCGCCAGCAGCCAAACGACAGGATCCTCCTACGAGCAGTACTTC.

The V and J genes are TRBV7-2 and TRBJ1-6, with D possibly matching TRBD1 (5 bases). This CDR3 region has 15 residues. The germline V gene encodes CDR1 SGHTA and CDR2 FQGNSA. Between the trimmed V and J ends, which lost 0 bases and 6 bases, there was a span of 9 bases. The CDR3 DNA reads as TGTGCCAGCAGCTTAGCGGGGCCACCTAATTCACCCCTCCACTTT. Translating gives CASSLAGPPNSPLHF.

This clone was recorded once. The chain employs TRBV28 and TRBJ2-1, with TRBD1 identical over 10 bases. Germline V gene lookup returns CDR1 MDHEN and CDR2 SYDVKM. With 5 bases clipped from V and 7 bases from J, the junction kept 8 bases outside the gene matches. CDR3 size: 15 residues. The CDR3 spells CASSTTGGARNEQFF. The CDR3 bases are TGTGCCAGCAGTACGACAGGGGGCGCCCGAAATGAGCAGTTCTTC.

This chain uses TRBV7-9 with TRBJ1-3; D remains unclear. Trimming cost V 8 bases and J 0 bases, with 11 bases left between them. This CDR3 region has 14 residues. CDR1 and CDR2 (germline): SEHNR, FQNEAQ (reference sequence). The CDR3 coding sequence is TGTGCCAGCGCGAGGATTAGCTCTGGAAACACCATATATTTT. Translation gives CASARISSGNTIYF.

CDR3 amino acids: CASSWTSGGSYEQYF. The CDR3, as DNA: TGTGCCAGCAGCTGGACTAGCGGGGGTTCCTACGAGCAGTACTTC. The rearrangement joins TRBV11-2 to TRBJ2-7; 13 bases agree with TRBD2. The CDR3 has 15 residues. Per the germline V gene, CDR1 is SGHAT and CDR2 is FQNNGV. J gave up 1 base and V 4 bases, and 1 base lay outside the gene matches.

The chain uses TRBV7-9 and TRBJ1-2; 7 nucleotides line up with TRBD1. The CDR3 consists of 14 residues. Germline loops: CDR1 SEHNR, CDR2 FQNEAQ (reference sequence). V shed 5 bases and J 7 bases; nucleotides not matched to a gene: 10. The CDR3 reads CASSPADRLSGYTF. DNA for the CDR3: TGTGCCAGCAGCCCCGCGGACAGGCTATCTGGCTACACCTTC.

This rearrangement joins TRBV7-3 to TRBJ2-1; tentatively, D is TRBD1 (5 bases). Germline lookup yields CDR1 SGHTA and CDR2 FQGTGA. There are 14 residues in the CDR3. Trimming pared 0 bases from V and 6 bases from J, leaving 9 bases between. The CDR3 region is CASSLTKTGNEQFF. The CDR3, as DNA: TGTGCCAGCAGCTTAACGAAAACAGGCAATGAGCAGTTCTTC.

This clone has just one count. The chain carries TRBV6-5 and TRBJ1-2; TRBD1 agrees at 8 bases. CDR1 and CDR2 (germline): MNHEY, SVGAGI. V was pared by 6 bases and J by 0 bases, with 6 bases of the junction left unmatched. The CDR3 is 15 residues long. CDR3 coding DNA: TGTGCCAGCAGAGCGACAGGGGACGCTAACTATGGCTACACCTTC. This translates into CASRATGDANYGYTF.

The CDR3 protein is CASSSNRDSNEKLFF. The DNA of the CDR3 is TGTGCCAGCAGTTCTAACAGGGACAGTAATGAAAAACTGTTTTTT. V and J are TRBV28 and TRBJ1-4; 7 bases align to TRBD1. Germline CDR1 reads MDHEN; CDR2 reads SYDVKM. J gave up 4 bases and V 4 bases, and 6 bases lay outside the gene matches. The CDR3 spans 15 residues.